The 15 T cell receptor beta chains given below trace back to one sample, sequenced in a study of shared clonotypes between healthy human individuals. The method was immunoSEQ multiplex PCR; TCRdb's version includes in-frame clones alone and lacks a portion of them. Here the sample spans about 2.5 million clones, roughly 92% being singletons. Sample: naive CD4+ T cells from PBMCs. Subset in this sample: CD45RA+ positively selected. These receptors were obtained from a man younger than 30 in good health. Some clones in this sample may be carry-over from other donors' samples.

V gene TRBV7-2 combines with J gene TRBJ2-7; 8 bases are shared with TRBD2. From germline, CDR1 is SGHTA and CDR2 FQGNSA. The CDR3 loop spans 15 amino acids. V shed 4 bases and J 6 bases; nucleotides not matched to a gene: 11. Here the CDR3 reads CASSSPGTRLREQYF. CDR3 DNA sequence: TGTGCCAGCAGCTCCCCCGGGACTAGATTACGCGAGCAGTACTTC. Supplemented by reference TRBV7-2 and TRBJ2-7, the full variable domain reads GAGVSQSPSNKVTEKGKDVELRCDPISGHTALYWYRQSLGQGLEFLIYFQGNSAPDKSGLPSDRFSAERTGGSVSTLTIQRTQQEDSAVYLCASSSPGTRLREQYFGPGTRLTVT.

V gene TRBV2 combines with J gene TRBJ2-1; D is ambiguous. V lost 9 bases, J lost 4 bases, and 19 bases lay in between. In germline, CDR1 is SNHLY, CDR2 FYNNEI. The CDR3 runs to 15 residues. This CDR3 is CASLREHGTYNEQFF. CDR3 DNA sequence: TGTGCCAGTCTCCGAGAACACGGAACATACAATGAGCAGTTCTTC.

This clone was recorded once. V is TRBV19 and J is TRBJ2-1; the D gene is possibly TRBD2 (6 bases). CDR1 and CDR2 (germline): LNHDA, SQIVND (reference sequence). Trimming left V 6 bases short and J 7 bases short, with 19 bases between. The CDR3 contains 15 residues. CDR3 DNA: TGTGCCAGTAGAGGGGCGGTTGGAGGGCATAATGAGCAGTTCTTC. Encoded protein: CASRGAVGGHNEQFF. The entire variable domain, with the rest obtained from reference TRBV19 and TRBJ2-1, is as follows: DGGITQSPKYLFRKEGQNVTLSCEQNLNHDAMYWYRQDPGQGLRLIYYSQIVNDFQKGDIAEGYSVSREKKESFPLTVTSAQKNPTAFYLCASRGAVGGHNEQFFGPGTRLTVL.

In its sample, this clone was seen once. The genes are TRBV4-2 and TRBJ1-1; D perhaps matches TRBD1 (5 bases). CDR1 and CDR2 from the germline V gene are LGHNA and YNFKEQ. There are 13 residues in the CDR3. V was cut by 0 bases and J by 11 bases, with 13 bases left in between. The CDR3 DNA sequence: TGTGCCAGCAGCCAAGATGGGGGACGGCAGGCTTTCTTT. As protein: CASSQDGGRQAFF.

In the case of this clone: Other DNA sequences within the sample encode an identical CDR3. The J gene is TRBJ2-7, the V gene TRBV28; D is ambiguous. Germline CDR1 and CDR2: MDHEN and SYDVKM. Deletions cut 5 bases from V and 2 bases from J, with 7 bases between. CDR3 length equals 12 residues. CDR3 sequence: CASSPRTYEQYF. The CDR3 nucleotides read TGTGCCAGCAGTCCTAGAACCTACGAGCAGTACTTC.

V gene TRBV11-2 combines with J gene TRBJ1-2; D might be TRBD1 (6 bases). The CDR3 length is 16 residues. The V and J ends lost 6 bases and 4 bases respectively, with 21 bases between them. CDR1 and CDR2 (germline): SGHAT, FQNNGV. Written as DNA, the CDR3 is TGTGCCAGCAGTCTCACCCCTCGGACAGTTACCTATGGCTACACCTTC. Protein product: CASSLTPRTVTYGYTF.

The V gene is TRBV6-1, the J gene TRBJ1-2; TRBD1 matches at 9 bases. The J segment lost 2 bases and the V segment lost 2 bases, leaving 6 bases of the junction unmatched. This CDR3 comprises 16 residues. Germline V CDR1 and CDR2: MNHNS, SASEGT. The CDR3 DNA reads as TGTGCCAGCAGTGAACCGGGACAGGGATACAACTATGGCTACACCTTC. Translated: CASSEPGQGYNYGYTF.

The chain recombines TRBV5-1 with TRBJ1-1, with D possibly being TRBD1 (5 bases). CDR3 size: 14 residues. Trimming shortened V by 4 bases and J by 1 base, and 11 bases separated the two germline ends. CDR1 and CDR2 (germline): SGHRS, YFSETQ. The CDR3 nucleotides read TGCGCCAGCAGCCGGGGGACGTCGAACACTGAAGCTTTCTTT. Translated, it gives CASSRGTSNTEAFF.

This clone was counted a few times. Other DNA sequences in this sample translate to the same CDR3. The chain is built from TRBV30 and TRBJ1-1, with D maybe TRBD1 (6 bases). There are 13 residues in the CDR3. The V and J ends lost 2 bases and 1 base respectively, with 8 bases between them. The V gene's germline CDR1 is GTSNPN and CDR2 SVGIG (reference sequence). CDR3 residues: CAWSRGGNTEAFF. CDR3 coding DNA: TGTGCCTGGAGTCGAGGGGGGAACACTGAAGCTTTCTTT.

This clone has a single count. The chain couples TRBV28 to TRBJ2-5; the match to TRBD1 covers 9 bases. Germline trimming cut 5 bases from V and 4 bases from J; bases unmatched to any gene: 11. CDR3 length: 16 residues. The germline V gene encodes CDR1 MDHEN and CDR2 SYDVKM. The DNA of the CDR3 is TGTGCCAGCAGTAAAACAGGGGGCGGTGGTTTAGAGACCCAGTACTTC. Translated, it gives CASSKTGGGGLETQYF.

The chain joins TRBV9 to TRBJ2-7; the match to TRBD2 covers 14 bases. J gave up 5 bases and V 4 bases, and 20 bases lay outside the gene matches. There are 20 residues in the CDR3. From germline, CDR1 is SGDLS and CDR2 YYNGEE. CDR3 nucleotides: TGTGCCAGCAGCAAGACATATTCCGGTGGGACTAGCGGGAGAATCCACGAGCAGTACTTC. The encoded protein is CASSKTYSGGTSGRIHEQYF.

The chain uses TRBV2 and TRBJ1-2; 7 bases fit TRBD1. The germline V gene has CDR1 SNHLY and CDR2 FYNNEI. V shed 7 bases, J shed 6 bases, and the junction held 5 bases outside the gene matches. This CDR3 contains 12 residues. The CDR3 region has the DNA TGTGCCAGCAATAGGGGGCTCGATGGCTACACCTTC. Translation: CASNRGLDGYTF. The whole variable domain, remainder taken from reference TRBV2 and TRBJ1-2, is EPEVTQTPSHQVTQMGQEVILRCVPISNHLYFYWYRQILGQKVEFLVSFYNNEISEKSEIFDDQFSVERPDGSNFTLKIRSTKLEDSAMYFCASNRGLDGYTFGSGTRLTVV.

The V and J genes are TRBV4-1 and TRBJ2-7; maybe TRBD2 (5 bases). Germline CDR1 MGHRA, CDR2 YSYEKL. V was shortened by 1 base and J by 2 bases, with 12 bases between the two germline ends. The CDR3 spans 15 residues. CDR3: CASSQGSVTTYEQYF. The CDR3 DNA reads TGCGCCAGCAGCCAAGGAAGCGTGACTACCTACGAGCAGTACTTC.

Note on this clone: At the DNA level, this CDR3 is encoded by other sequences in the same sample as well. The rearrangement joins TRBV5-1 to TRBJ2-7, with D uncertain. Germline values: CDR1 SGHRS, CDR2 YFSETQ. This CDR3 is 13 amino acids long. Between the trimmed V and J ends, which lost 0 bases and 1 base, there was a span of 5 bases. DNA of the CDR3: TGCGCCAGCAGCTTGGTTGGGTCCTACGAGCAGTACTTC. This gives the protein CASSLVGSYEQYF. Full variable domain (missing parts from reference TRBV5-1 and TRBJ2-7): KAGVTQTPRYLIKTRGQQVTLSCSPISGHRSVSWYQQTPGQGLQFLFEYFSETQRNKGNFPGRFSGRQFSNSRSEMNVSTLELGDSALYLCASSLVGSYEQYFGPGTRLTVT.

The J gene is TRBJ1-1, the V gene TRBV12-5; D is undetermined. Germline CDR1 reads LGHNT; CDR2 reads FRNRAP. This CDR3 contains 13 residues. Trimming took 6 bases from V and 4 from J, leaving 12 bases between them. The CDR3 DNA reads TGTGCTAGTGGACCCAGTGGTGGCACTGAAGCTTTCTTT. This gives the protein CASGPSGGTEAFF.